These T cell receptor beta chains were read from a single sample in a study of blood T cell repertoires in COVID-19. Produced via immunoSEQ multiplex PCR; TCRdb's table is partial and in-frame only. This sample has about 260,000 clones, with 85% to 90% found just once. Sequences were obtained from PBMCs or T cells enriched from blood (not recorded which). The receptors derive from a woman in her 30s with acute COVID-19. Both conserved end residues are part of each CDR3. The D gene is left open where the match is weak. Clone size is shown for a subset of rows, as once, few, many or a class of expanded clone.

cdr3_nt cdr3_aa j_call clone_size v_call cdr3_length d_call
TGTGCCATCAGCCCACTGACAGGGGGAAACACTGAAGCTTTCTTT CAISPLTGGNTEAFF TRBJ1-1 . TRBV10-3 15 TRBD1
TGTGCCAGCAGTGACAGTATTCCGACCGAAGCTTTCTTT CASSDSIPTEAFF TRBJ1-1 . TRBV28 13 .
TGTGCCAGCTCACCACCAGGGGCGGGAGGGCTGAACATTCAGTACTTC CASSPPGAGGLNIQYF TRBJ2-4 . TRBV18 16 TRBD2
TGTGCCACCTCGGACAGGGAAGGTCAGCCCCAGCATTTT CATSDREGQPQHF TRBJ1-5 . TRBV19 13 TRBD1
TGTGCCAGCAGATCCGGGACTAGCGGGTACCTTTCCTACGAGCAGTACTTC CASRSGTSGYLSYEQYF TRBJ2-7 . TRBV28 17 TRBD2
TGCAGTGCTAGTCAAGATACGCAGTATTTT CSASQDTQYF TRBJ2-3 . TRBV20-1 10 .
TGTGCCAGTAGTATCAGTAAGGGGCATAATTCTGATACGCAGTATTTT CASSISKGHNSDTQYF TRBJ2-3 . TRBV19 16 .
TGTGCCAGCAGCCAGGAACAGGGGGCTAAGGCCGGGGAGCTGTTTTTT CASSQEQGAKAGELFF TRBJ2-2 few TRBV3-1/TRBV3-2 16 TRBD1
TGTGCCACTTCTCTAGCGGGAGGGAACCCCAATGAGCAGTTCTTC CATSLAGGNPNEQFF TRBJ2-1 . TRBV6-4 15 TRBD2
TGTGCCACCAGCCGGGTAACAGGGAACACTGAAGCTTTCTTT CATSRVTGNTEAFF TRBJ1-1 once TRBV15 14 .
TGTGCCAGCTCACCACAAGGTCTAGCGGGATGGAGTGAGCAGTTCTTC CASSPQGLAGWSEQFF TRBJ2-1 . TRBV18 16 TRBD2
TGTGCCAGCAGCTTAAGTGATGTAGGCGGGACGGGAGATACGCAGTATTTT CASSLSDVGGTGDTQYF TRBJ2-3 . TRBV7-3 17 .
TGTGCCAGCTCACCAATAAAGTCTTTGGGGGCGACAACTTCACCCCTCCACTTT CASSPIKSLGATTSPLHF TRBJ1-6 . TRBV18 18 .
TGTGCCAGCAGTCCCGGGGGGGCGGTCACCGGGGAGCTGTTTTTT CASSPGGAVTGELFF TRBJ2-2 . TRBV6-5 15 TRBD2
TGCGCCAGCAGCAACATCCTAGGGACAGGGAGTATGAACACTGAAGCTTTCTTT CASSNILGTGSMNTEAFF TRBJ1-1 . TRBV4-3 18 TRBD1
TGTGCCAGCAGCCATACGGGTTGGGGGACTTCCTCCTACGAGCAGTACTTC CASSHTGWGTSSYEQYF TRBJ2-7 once TRBV3-1/TRBV3-2 17 .
TGTGCCAGCAGCACGGGGACAGGAACTAAGAACACCGGGGAGCTGTTTTTT CASSTGTGTKNTGELFF TRBJ2-2 . TRBV5-5 17 TRBD1
TGCGCCAGCAGCTTGGACGGAGATACGCAGTATTTT CASSLDGDTQYF TRBJ2-3 few TRBV5-1 12 .
TGTGCCAGCAGCACCGGACTGGACCCCACCCTTTTAGATACGCAGTATTTT CASSTGLDPTLLDTQYF TRBJ2-3 . TRBV9 17 .
TGTGCCAGTAGTACACACAGGGGACTTCGGGGCTACGAGCAGTACTTC CASSTHRGLRGYEQYF TRBJ2-7 once TRBV19 16 .
TGCGCCAGCAGCTTGGTGGGACAGTCCATCGACGAGCAGTACTTC CASSLVGQSIDEQYF TRBJ2-7 . TRBV5-1 15 TRBD1
TGTGCCAGCAGCCAAGGGGCAGGGGATGGCTACACCTTC CASSQGAGDGYTF TRBJ1-2 once TRBV14 13 .
TGTGCCAGCAGAAGAGGGGGATTAAGAAGCTCCTACGAGCAGTACTTC CASRRGGLRSSYEQYF TRBJ2-7 . TRBV7-9 16 .
TGCAGCGCCGCCTTACCAATGCGGGAGGTCCCCACAGATACGCAGTATTTT CSAALPMREVPTDTQYF TRBJ2-3 . TRBV29-1 17 TRBD2
TGTGCCAGCAGCAACCCTCGGGGAGCCTACGAGCAGTACTTC CASSNPRGAYEQYF TRBJ2-7 . TRBV28 14 .
TGCAGCGTTGAAGGGGGAGAGGGTCAGCCCCAGCATTTT CSVEGGEGQPQHF TRBJ1-5 . TRBV29-1 13 .
TGTGCCAGTAGTATAGGTGTGGGAGGGGATCAAGCTTTCTTT CASSIGVGGDQAFF TRBJ1-1 . TRBV19 14 .
TGTGCCAGCAGCTCAATGGCTAGCGGGAGGTACGAGCAGTACTTC CASSSMASGRYEQYF TRBJ2-7 . TRBV7-2 15 TRBD2
TGCAGCGTTGAGTCACCAGAGAACACTGAAGCTTTCTTT CSVESPENTEAFF TRBJ1-1 . TRBV29-1 13 .
TGTGCCAGCAAGCAGGTAGAGGGTGGCAATCAGCCCCAGCATTTT CASKQVEGGNQPQHF TRBJ1-5 . TRBV2 15 .
TGTGCCAGCAGCCGACACTCGCCTCGGGGCTCTGGAAACACCATATATTTT CASSRHSPRGSGNTIYF TRBJ1-3 . TRBV3-1/TRBV3-2 17 .
TGTGCCATCAGTGACGGGACTAACAATGAGCAGTTCTTC CAISDGTNNEQFF TRBJ2-1 once TRBV10-3 13 TRBD2
TGCAGCGTCGGGACTAGCGGGAGTACAGATACGCAGTATTTT CSVGTSGSTDTQYF TRBJ2-3 . TRBV29-1 14 TRBD2
TGTGCCAGCAGAACGGGACAGCGCGGCTACACCTTC CASRTGQRGYTF TRBJ1-2 . TRBV3-1/TRBV3-2 12 TRBD1
TGTGCCAGCAGCGTACGGGCAGGGGGCAAGAACACTGAAGCTTTCTTT CASSVRAGGKNTEAFF TRBJ1-1 . TRBV9 16 TRBD1
TGTGCTGCGAGATCGGGAGAGACCCAGTACTTC CAARSGETQYF TRBJ2-5 . TRBV30 11 .